The next 9 T cell receptor beta chains were all read from a single sample in a study of vaccination effects on CD4 cells after COVID-19. The data were produced by immunoSEQ multiplex PCR, yet TCRdb's version contains in-frame clones alone and is incomplete. The sample holds under 70,000 clones, approximately 71% seen once. Antigen-specific CD4+ T cell clonotypes were called by their expansion after viral peptide-pool culture in ViraFEST. Isolating CD4+ T cells followed less than 12 days of culture. Vaccine recipients, nucleocapsid antibody negative, had no prior SARS-CoV-2 infection. No cognate antigen is known for these TCRs. The sequencing used CD4+ T cells from PBMCs cultured with HCoV-OC43 spike peptides, collected before COVID-19 vaccination. Sample subset: HCoV-OC43 spike overlapping peptide pool stimulation. The source of these receptors is a human donor who received a COVID-19 vaccine.

The genes are TRBV6-4 and TRBJ2-5; D is unclear. The CDR3 loop spans 13 amino acids. The germline gives CDR1 MRHNA, CDR2 SNTAGT. The germline V and J ends were trimmed by 3 bases and 5 bases, with 10 bases remaining between them. CDR3 coding DNA: TGTGCCAGCAGTGAAAAAGTAGGGGAGACCCAGTACTTC. Its translation is CASSEKVGETQYF.

This rearrangement joins TRBV6-5 to TRBJ1-1, with 7 bases lining up with TRBD1. Losses at the gene ends were 2 bases for V and 4 bases for J; bases not matched to a gene: 7. In germline, CDR1 is MNHEY, CDR2 SVGAGI. This CDR3 has 15 residues. DNA for the CDR3: TGTGCCAGCAGTTACGAGGGGGCGCTGGCCACTGAAGCTTTCTTT. As protein: CASSYEGALATEAFF.

The chain has TRBV6-5 and TRBJ1-5; 7 nucleotides line up with TRBD1. This CDR3 region has 14 residues. After removal of 7 bases from V and 5 bases from J, the junction contained 8 bases not matched to a gene. Germline CDR1 is MNHEY and CDR2 is SVGAGI. The DNA for the CDR3 is TGTGCCAGCAAGGCGGACAGGCGAGATCAGCCCCAGCATTTT. The encoded protein is CASKADRRDQPQHF.

The rearrangement joins TRBV29-1 to TRBJ2-3, with D unclear. Germline CDR1 is SQVTM and CDR2 is ANQGSEA. The CDR3 contains 11 residues. Between the trimmed V and J ends, which lost 4 bases and 4 bases, there was a span of 6 bases. The chain's CDR3 is CSVVASDTQYF. The CDR3 DNA sequence: TGCAGCGTTGTCGCCTCAGATACGCAGTATTTT.

The J gene is TRBJ1-3, the V gene TRBV9, with a tentative D call TRBD1 (5 bases). Germline values: CDR1 SGDLS, CDR2 YYNGEE. This CDR3 comprises 18 residues. V lost 0 bases and J 2 bases, leaving 18 bases between the germline ends. The CDR3 protein is CASSVAGVGDSPGNTIYF. In DNA form, the CDR3 reads TGTGCCAGCAGCGTAGCTGGTGTAGGGGACTCTCCTGGAAACACCATATATTTT.

This sequence joins TRBV5-1 and TRBJ2-5; D tentatively reads TRBD1 or TRBD2 (5 bases each). The CDR3 length is 17 residues. From germline, CDR1 is SGHRS and CDR2 YFSETQ. V was pared by 4 bases and J by 2 bases, with 21 bases between. The CDR3 region has the DNA TGCGCCAGCAGCCCCAATCCGGGGCCAGGATCGCAAGAGACCCAGTACTTC. Protein product: CASSPNPGPGSQETQYF.

This clone came up once. V and J are TRBV7-8 and TRBJ2-6; the match to TRBD1 covers 8 bases. Trimming cost V 5 bases and J 0 bases; bases outside gene matches: 9. Germline lookup yields CDR1 SGHVS and CDR2 FQNEAQ. CDR3 length: 18 residues. The CDR3 loop is CASSVTGGRFSGANVLTF. In DNA, the CDR3 is TGTGCCAGCAGCGTAACAGGGGGACGGTTCTCTGGGGCCAACGTCCTGACTTTC.

In its sample, this clone was seen once. The chain is built from TRBV27 and TRBJ1-2; TRBD1 aligns across 7 bases. The CDR3 totals 14 residues. V was clipped by 5 bases and J by 5 bases; unmatched bases: 8. CDR1 is MNHEY, CDR2 SMNVEV, per germline (reference sequence). The DNA for the CDR3 is TGTGCCAGCAGTAGAGGGGGCTTAGGGTATGGCTACACCTTC. Translated: CASSRGGLGYGYTF.

The V call is TRBV11-3, the J call TRBJ2-2, with TRBD2 identical over 9 bases. This CDR3 comprises 19 residues. J gave up 1 base and V 0 bases, and 9 bases lay outside the gene matches. The germline V gene has CDR1 SGHNT and CDR2 YENEEA. DNA for the CDR3: TGTGCCAGCAGCTTAGAGGAAAGAGCGGGGGGCGAGAACACCGGGGAGCTGTTTTTT. Amino acid sequence: CASSLEERAGGENTGELFF.